This TCR beta chain comes out of a study of beta chain features in type 1 diabetes (dated by TCRdb to 2017 to 2018). Looking at the study overall: Mean age, gender distribution, total cell number and subset yield did not differ between patients and healthy donors. A total of under 120,000,000 sorted cells were examined across all samples, and RNA yield correlated strongly with the number of cells per subset. In the study, TCRB repertoires of sorted circulating CD4+ T cell subsets from recently diagnosed type 1 diabetes patients were compared with those of matched healthy donors. Regulatory and stem cell-like memory subsets were obtained from only 8 patients and roughly eight healthy donors, while naive and central memory subsets were obtained from all 28 donors.

The entire amount of isolated RNA was reverse transcribed using the High Capacity cDNA Reverse Transcription Kit, so the sequenced TCRB transcripts were expressed ones. Naive, central memory and regulatory T cell samples underwent deep immunoSEQ sequencing, averaging about 3.57 million total reads per sample. After sorted cells were lysed in RLT buffer, RNA was extracted with DNase-treated RNeasy Micro or Mini kits, with the choice depending on cell number. To prevent cross-contamination, each cell subset was processed individually, whereas patient and healthy donor samples were processed jointly. TCRB sequences were amplified from cDNA with the immunoSEQ multiplex PCR, producing 87-bp fragments spanning the CDR3 region. Sequencing of the amplicons was done on the Illumina HiSeq platform. The study's processing was this. Synthetic template baselines were used to correct PCR bias computationally, reads within Hamming distance 2 were collapsed, and singletons that could not be merged were discarded. By aligning reads against IMGT, V, D and J genes, CDR3 length, and insertions or deletions at six rearrangement sites were assigned. Within each subset, clonotype counts were normalized to sorted cell number, after which true diversity and Gini coefficients were computed with the tcR R package. The overlap coefficient, calculated on TCRB nucleotide sequences, was used to quantify repertoire sharing. As a proxy for the pre-selection repertoire, out-of-frame TCRB sequences from naive cells were analyzed. TCRdb provides this immuneACCESS table in a form limited to in-frame rearrangements. Some clones are lacking; in checked studies, under half of them reflect an unresolved V gene, and why the rest are absent is not known. V, J and clone size reflect that table, while D and trimming were determined from the DNA. In this sample the table shows approximately 250,000 clones, about 23% of which occur a single time. The ten top clones hold 0.012% of the sample.

Each donor gave one peripheral blood draw, averaging approximately 110 mL, which was collected into heparinised tubes. Naive, central memory, regulatory and stem cell-like memory CD4+ T cells were sorted on a BD FACSAria II using a panel including CD45RO, CCR7, CD25, CD127, CD95 and CD27. All sorted populations exceeded 95% purity. PBMCs were separated immediately by Lymphoprep density gradient centrifugation and were stained directly, without being cultured. Samples were stained and sorted in pairs, with one healthy donor and one patient per experiment, so that batch effects were minimized. Points the paper makes about the study in general: Type 1 diabetes patients showed a moderate but significant shortening of TCRB CDR3 length in all four CD4+ subsets. Sequencing cDNA rather than genomic DNA could over-represent highly expressing activated cells, although activation and CD3 levels did not differ between groups. The naive, central memory and regulatory TCRB repertoires appeared to resemble one another more closely among patients than among healthy donors. Only small numbers of individuals were included in the HLA sub-analyses, which left unresolved whether HLA type had any influence on TCRB rearrangement. Patients with type 1 diabetes made fewer insertions and deleted more nucleotides at VDJ recombination sites, implying thymic rearrangement abnormalities. PCR might favor shorter templates, but patient and control samples were amplified and corrected together, so any skew would affect both groups equally.

Its CDR3 holds 11 amino acids, cysteine through phenylalanine. The CDR3 DNA has 33 bases and is translated from base 1. The germline V gene (reference sequence) provides CDR1 GTSNPN and CDR2 SVGIG. Relative to germline, V is 0 bases shorter and J is 6 bases shorter, with 5 bases between their ends. This clone has a handful of counts. Its antigen specificity is not known. No clone much larger than this one lies a single base away; base qualities are absent. The same CDR3 also results from other DNA sequences found in this sample. Recombination joined TRBV30 with TRBJ1-1; the D gene is unclear. The clonotype originates from a woman aged 25 to 39 with type 1 diabetes. Input material: naive CD4+ T cells from blood. Interpreted using the paper, the cell subset or site label stands for: true naive CD4+ T cells. Here is the DNA: TGTGCCTGGAGTGTCTTTTCTGAAGCTTTCTTT. This encodes CAWSVFSEAFF.